This entry describes one TCR beta chain. No cognate antigen has been identified for it. Per-base quality was not reported, and no clone a single base away is much larger than it. The source of the sample is a study of PD-L1 blockade in urothelial cancer (dated by TCRdb to about 2017). Context from the whole study: All patients started therapy around 2014 and received atezolizumab 1,200 mg intravenously every 3 weeks. Nine patients achieved durable clinical benefit and some 20 did not. An ECOG performance status of 0 or 1 was recorded for the patients, and 0 to 3 prior chemotherapy regimens had been received by the patients. Blood samples were analyzed at 3 weeks after treatment start (second dose) and at 6 weeks after treatment start. Some 30 patients had pretreatment blood TCR-seq, roughly 24 had at least one posttreatment blood collection, and roughly 24 had tumor TCR-seq. About 85% of the 29 patients were males with bladder-origin urothelial cancer, and about 60% of the roughly 30 reported a prior smoking history. Pretreatment tumor samples and matched peripheral blood, collected serially before and after atezolizumab treatment, underwent TCR sequencing. Blood samples gave median yields of 141,255 T cells and more than 80,000 unique TCRs, along with a median clonality of about 0.084. Durable clinical benefit meant progression-free survival longer than 6 months, and TCR features were also tested against progression-free and overall survival. Whole exome sequencing and RNA sequencing of pretreatment tumors were performed alongside TCR sequencing in the same patients. The study was an exploratory multi-omic analysis of somatic, immune and clinical correlates of response to PD-L1 blockade with atezolizumab in urothelial cancer.

The time point label for this specimen denotes: pretreatment peripheral blood. A total of some 30 patients with locally advanced or metastatic urothelial carcinoma, treated at Memorial Sloan Kettering on a trial protocol, made up the cohort. Peripheral blood mononuclear cells were collected pretreatment and during treatment, at between 1 and 8 total time points per patient. The Qiagen DNeasy Blood extraction kit was used to purify genomic DNA from total PBMCs and tumor samples. PBMCs were collected pretreatment and during treatment and were isolated and stored as previously described. Synthetic TCR analog templates were spiked into each PCR so that absolute template abundance could be estimated from read counts. TCRbeta CDR3 regions were amplified from genomic DNA with bias-controlled V and J gene primers using the immunoSEQ assay. Sequencing of rearranged TCRbeta segments was performed at approximately 20X coverage. The study's own analysis went as follows. Sequencing errors were corrected by clustering, and CDR3s were annotated against IMGT so that V, D and J genes could be assigned. Only productive TCRbeta rearrangements were used in downstream analyses, excluding out-of-frame or stop-codon sequences. To compute clonality, Shannon entropy was normalized by the log of the number of unique productive sequences and then subtracted from one. Clones differing between time points or between blood and tumor were identified using Fisher's exact test with Benjamini-Hochberg correction, with an adjusted p below 0.01 applied as the threshold. Imported from immuneACCESS, the table was reduced by TCRdb to in-frame sequences with V and J called. These copies leave out some clones; in studies compared against another copy, an unresolved V gene accounts for under half, and the cause of the remainder is not known. The V and J calls and clone size come from that table; D and trimming were worked out from the DNA. Recorded for this sample are 75,000 to 95,000 clones; around 85% of them occurred a single time. Clones ranked in the top ten supply 5.5% to 7.5% of the sample.

The research as a whole found: A pretreatment peripheral blood TCR clonality below the median was linked to improved progression-free and overall survival. Among patients with durable benefit, tumor-associated TCR clones showed greater expansion in peripheral blood 3 weeks after treatment started (n ≈ 24, p = 0.022). Because of the small sample size (n ≈ 31) and the many exploratory analyses performed, the results are intended to be regarded as hypothesis-generating.

The CDR3 sequence holds 15 residues, the cysteine and phenylalanine included. Left in the record is the CDR3 DNA by itself, 45 bases read in frame from the first base. CDR1 is given as SGHTA and CDR2 as FQGNSA, both from the germline V gene. V is clipped by 3 bases and J by 9 bases, and the sequence between their germline boundaries is 21 bases long. The material was PBMCs, obtained around atezolizumab (anti-PD-L1) treatment. This clonotype originated in a man aged 35-49 years with urothelial cancer. The chain couples TRBV7-2 to TRBJ2-7; no D gene call is confident. CDR3 region: CASSLPEPSSYGQYF. The sequence in DNA is TGTGCCAGCAGCTTGCCGGAGCCTTCCTCGTATGGGCAGTACTTC.